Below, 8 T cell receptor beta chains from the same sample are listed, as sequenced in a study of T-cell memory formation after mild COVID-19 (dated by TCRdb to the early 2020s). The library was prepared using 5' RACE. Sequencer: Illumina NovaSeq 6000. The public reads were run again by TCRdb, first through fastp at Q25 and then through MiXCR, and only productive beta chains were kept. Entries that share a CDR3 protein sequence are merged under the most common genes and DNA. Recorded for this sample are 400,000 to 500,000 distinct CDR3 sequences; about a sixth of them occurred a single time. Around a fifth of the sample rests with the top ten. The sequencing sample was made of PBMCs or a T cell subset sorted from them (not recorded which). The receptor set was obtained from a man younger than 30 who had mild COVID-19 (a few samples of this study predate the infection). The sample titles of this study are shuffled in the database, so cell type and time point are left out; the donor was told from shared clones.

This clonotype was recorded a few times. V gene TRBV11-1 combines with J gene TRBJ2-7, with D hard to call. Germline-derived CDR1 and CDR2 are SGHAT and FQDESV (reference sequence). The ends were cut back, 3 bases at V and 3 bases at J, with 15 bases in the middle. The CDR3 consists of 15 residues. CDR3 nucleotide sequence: TGTGCCAGCAGCTTGGATAGGGCCGCGATCTACGAGCAGTACGTC. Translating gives CASSLDRAAIYEQYV.

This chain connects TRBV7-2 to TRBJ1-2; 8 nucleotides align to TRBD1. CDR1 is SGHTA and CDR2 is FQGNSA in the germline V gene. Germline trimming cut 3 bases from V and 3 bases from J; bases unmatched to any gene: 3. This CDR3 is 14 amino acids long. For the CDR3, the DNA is TGTGCCAGCAGCTTTACAGGGGGGTACTATGGCTACACCTTC. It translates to CASSFTGGYYGYTF.

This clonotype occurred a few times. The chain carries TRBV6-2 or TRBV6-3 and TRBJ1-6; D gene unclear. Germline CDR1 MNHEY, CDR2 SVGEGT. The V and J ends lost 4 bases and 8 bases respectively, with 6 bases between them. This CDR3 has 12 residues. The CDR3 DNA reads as TGTGCCAGCAGTTGGCGTTATTCACCCCTCCACTTT. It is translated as CASSWRYSPLHF.

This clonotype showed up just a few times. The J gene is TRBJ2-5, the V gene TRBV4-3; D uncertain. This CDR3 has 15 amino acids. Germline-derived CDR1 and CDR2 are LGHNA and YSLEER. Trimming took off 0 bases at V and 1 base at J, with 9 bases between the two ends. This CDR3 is CASSQDLGSQETQYF. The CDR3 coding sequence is TGCGCCAGCAGCCAAGATTTGGGCAGCCAAGAGACCCAGTACTTC.

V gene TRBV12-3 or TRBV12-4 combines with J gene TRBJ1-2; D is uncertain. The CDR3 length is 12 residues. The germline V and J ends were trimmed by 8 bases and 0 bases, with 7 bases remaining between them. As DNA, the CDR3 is TGTGCCAGCGGGGTAGCTAACTATGGCTACACCTTC. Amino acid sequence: CASGVANYGYTF.

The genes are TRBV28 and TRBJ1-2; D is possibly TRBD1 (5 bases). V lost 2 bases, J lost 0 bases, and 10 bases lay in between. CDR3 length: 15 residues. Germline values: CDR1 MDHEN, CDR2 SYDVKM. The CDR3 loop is CASSLGDRSNYGYTF. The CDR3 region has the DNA TGTGCCAGCAGTTTAGGGGACCGCTCTAACTATGGCTACACCTTC.

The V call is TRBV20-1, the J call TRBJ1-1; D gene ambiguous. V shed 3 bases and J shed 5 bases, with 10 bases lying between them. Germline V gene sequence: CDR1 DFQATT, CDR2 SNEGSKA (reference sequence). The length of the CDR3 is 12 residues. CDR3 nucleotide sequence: TGCAGTGCTAGGAGTCGACGAACTGAAGCTTTCTTT. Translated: CSARSRRTEAFF.

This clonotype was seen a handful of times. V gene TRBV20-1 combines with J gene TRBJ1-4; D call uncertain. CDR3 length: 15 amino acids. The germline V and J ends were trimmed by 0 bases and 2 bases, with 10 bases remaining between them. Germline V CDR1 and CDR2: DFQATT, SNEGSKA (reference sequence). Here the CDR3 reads CSARDGRATNEKLFF. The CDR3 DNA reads TGCAGTGCTAGAGATGGTCGGGCGACTAATGAAAAACTGTTTTTT.